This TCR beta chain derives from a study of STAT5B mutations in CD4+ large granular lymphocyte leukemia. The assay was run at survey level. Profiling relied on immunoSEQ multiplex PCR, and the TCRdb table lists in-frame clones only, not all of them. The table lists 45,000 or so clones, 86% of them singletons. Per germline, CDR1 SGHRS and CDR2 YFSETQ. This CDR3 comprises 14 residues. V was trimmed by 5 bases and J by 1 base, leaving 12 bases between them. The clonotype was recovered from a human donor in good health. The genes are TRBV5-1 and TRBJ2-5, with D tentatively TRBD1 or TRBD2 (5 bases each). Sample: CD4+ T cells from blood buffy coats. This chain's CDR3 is CASSGTATQETQYF. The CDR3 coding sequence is TGCGCCAGCAGTGGGACGGCCACCCAAGAGACCCAGTACTTC.